This entry lists 30 T cell receptor beta chains sequenced from one sample in a study of radiotherapy plus CTLA-4 blockade in lung cancer. The data were produced by immunoSEQ multiplex PCR, yet TCRdb's version contains in-frame clones alone and is incomplete. This sample has about 83,000 clones; about 78% occur once, and the top ten carry approximately 3.9%. The sequencing used peripheral blood, collected from a patient treated with radiotherapy plus ipilimumab. The receptors were sampled from a human donor with non-small cell lung cancer who had a partial response to radiotherapy plus ipilimumab. Some clones in this sample may be carry-over from other donors' samples.

The chain has TRBV6-1 and TRBJ2-7; 8 bases fit TRBD1. Germline V gene sequence: CDR1 MNHNS, CDR2 SASEGT. The V segment lost 6 bases and the J segment 3 bases; nucleotides outside the gene matches: 4. The CDR3 covers 13 residues. The CDR3: CASRGTGDYEQYF. CDR3 in DNA: TGTGCCAGCAGGGGGACAGGAGACTACGAGCAGTACTTC.

The chain employs TRBV15 and TRBJ2-1; TRBD2 might be the D (5 bases). Deletions cut 1 base from V and 8 bases from J, with 12 bases between. There are 14 residues in the CDR3. The germline CDR1 and CDR2 sequences are LNHNV and YYDKDF (reference sequence). The CDR3 bases are TGTGCCACCAGCAGAGTAGGGCTAGCTTATGAGCAGTTCTTC. Protein product: CATSRVGLAYEQFF.

In its sample, this clone was seen once. The chain carries TRBV5-4 and TRBJ2-5, with 7 positions matching TRBD1. The CDR3 sequence is 15 residues long. CDR1 is SGHNT and CDR2 is YYREEE in the germline V gene (reference sequence). With V trimmed by 0 bases and J by 2 bases, 4 bases remained unmatched. CDR3 sequence: CASSLATGNQETQYF. The CDR3 DNA follows: TGTGCCAGCAGCTTGGCGACAGGGAATCAAGAGACCCAGTACTTC.

In DNA, the CDR3 is TGTGCCAGCAGTAACCTACAGGGGGCGGCTGAAGCTTTCTTT. Translated, it gives CASSNLQGAAEAFF. V and J are TRBV28 and TRBJ1-1; 9 nucleotides agree with TRBD1. Unmatched junction bases numbered 7, after V lost 5 bases and J lost 6 bases. The CDR3 has 14 residues. Germline CDR1 is MDHEN and CDR2 is SYDVKM.

The rearrangement uses TRBV7-2 and TRBJ2-3; 16 positions match TRBD2. Germline CDR1 is SGHTA and CDR2 is FQGNSA. The CDR3 runs 16 residues. J was trimmed by 14 bases and V by 0 bases; bases with no gene match: 8. As DNA, the CDR3 is TGTGCCAGCAGCTTAGCCGGGACTAGCGGGGGGGCCTTTCGGTATTTT. It translates to CASSLAGTSGGAFRYF.

The V gene is TRBV7-9, the J gene TRBJ1-6; D gene ambiguous. Trimming took 4 bases from V and 10 from J, leaving 8 bases between them. The CDR3 sequence is 12 residues long. From germline, CDR1 is SEHNR and CDR2 FQNEAQ (reference sequence). The CDR3, as DNA: TGTGCCAGCAGCTCTTCAGGATCACCCCTCCACTTT. It codes for CASSSSGSPLHF. Drawing the rest from reference TRBV7-9 and TRBJ1-6, the complete variable domain is DTGVSQNPRHKITKRGQNVTFRCDPISEHNRLYWYRQTLGQGPEFLTYFQNEAQLEKSRLLSDRFSAERPKGSFSTLEIQRTEQGDSAMYLCASSSSGSPLHFGNGTRLTVT.

The gene calls are TRBV7-9 and TRBJ2-5, with 8 bases lining up with TRBD2. The germline V gene has CDR1 SEHNR and CDR2 FQNEAQ (reference sequence). The CDR3 has 16 residues. Unmatched junction bases numbered 8, after V lost 3 bases and J lost 2 bases. This CDR3 is CASSFLTSGTQETQYF. The CDR3 DNA reads as TGTGCCAGCAGCTTTCTTACTAGCGGTACTCAAGAGACCCAGTACTTC.

The chain couples TRBV19 to TRBJ2-2, with 9 bases that match TRBD2. The CDR3 totals 17 residues. Germline assignment: CDR1 LNHDA and CDR2 SQIVND (reference sequence). The junction had 17 bases not matched to a gene; V was cut back by 8 bases and J by 7 bases. The CDR3 protein is CASWGEREASWGGELFF. The CDR3 DNA sequence: TGTGCCAGTTGGGGGGAGCGGGAGGCCAGCTGGGGCGGGGAGCTGTTTTTT.

The rearrangement joins TRBV2 to TRBJ1-1; no definite D call. The CDR3 consists of 11 residues. Germline CDR1 is SNHLY and CDR2 is FYNNEI. The V end lost 7 bases, the J end lost 1 base, and 4 bases lay between the germline ends. The CDR3, as DNA: TGTGCCAGCATAGAGAACACTGAAGCTTTCTTT. This gives the protein CASIENTEAFF.

The J gene is TRBJ2-5, the V gene TRBV19, with D perhaps TRBD2 (6 bases). Germline values: CDR1 LNHDA, CDR2 SQIVND (reference sequence). The CDR3 has 14 residues. V was cut by 6 bases and J by 7 bases, with 18 bases left in between. The CDR3 DNA sequence: TGTGCCAGTAGCCCGTTTGGAGGGGTTGGGACCCAGTACTTC. Protein: CASSPFGGVGTQYF. The full variable domain, rest sourced from reference TRBV19 and TRBJ2-5, is DGGITQSPKYLFRKEGQNVTLSCEQNLNHDAMYWYRQDPGQGLRLIYYSQIVNDFQKGDIAEGYSVSREKKESFPLTVTSAQKNPTAFYLCASSPFGGVGTQYFGPGTRLLVL.

The chain carries TRBV2 and TRBJ1-5; a possible D gene is TRBD1 (6 bases). CDR1 SNHLY and CDR2 FYNNEI come from the germline V gene. Trimming left V 7 bases short and J 2 bases short, with 15 bases between. There are 15 residues in the CDR3. Here the CDR3 DNA reads TGTGCCAGCAAGTTGGTGGGGGCGGGCAATCAGCCCCAGCATTTT. Translated: CASKLVGAGNQPQHF.

The rearrangement joins TRBV6-5 to TRBJ2-7; 9 bases align to TRBD1. V was clipped by 8 bases and J by 4 bases; unmatched bases: 9. There are 14 residues in the CDR3. CDR1 is MNHEY, CDR2 SVGAGI, per germline. DNA for the CDR3: TGTGCCAGCGGGAATGGGGACAGGGAATACGAGCAGTACTTC. Translating gives CASGNGDREYEQYF.

For the CDR3, the DNA is TGTGCCAGCAGTTCTCCTGGGCAGGGGGCCTACGAGCAGTACTTC. Encoded protein: CASSSPGQGAYEQYF. The rearrangement joins TRBV28 to TRBJ2-7; TRBD1 aligns across 7 bases. The CDR3 runs to 15 residues. From germline, CDR1 is MDHEN and CDR2 SYDVKM. V was clipped by 4 bases and J by 2 bases; unmatched bases: 8.

The chain is built from TRBV19 and TRBJ2-5; D gene uncertain. The length of the CDR3 is 15 residues. Germline V gives CDR1 LNHDA, CDR2 SQIVND (reference sequence). Deletions cut 2 bases from V and 1 base from J, with 11 bases between. CDR3 in amino acids: CASSINRQRQETQYF. CDR3 DNA: TGTGCCAGTAGTATAAACAGACAACGCCAAGAGACCCAGTACTTC.

The count of this clone is one. V usage is TRBV6-6 and J usage is TRBJ1-4; 7 nucleotides match TRBD1. CDR3 length: 14 amino acids. V was clipped by 4 bases and J by 6 bases; unmatched bases: 5. CDR1 is MNHNY, CDR2 SVGAGI, per germline (reference sequence). The CDR3 reads CASSWDRADEKLFF. CDR3 DNA sequence: TGTGCCAGCAGTTGGGACAGAGCAGATGAAAAACTGTTTTTT.

The chain is built from TRBV18 and TRBJ2-7, with 8 bases aligning to TRBD2. Germline-derived CDR1 and CDR2 are KGHSH and LQKENI. This CDR3 has 13 residues. J was trimmed by 7 bases and V by 5 bases; bases with no gene match: 7. Written as DNA, the CDR3 is TGTGCCAGCTCAAACGGTCTAGCGGGTGAGCAGTACTTC. As protein: CASSNGLAGEQYF.

This sequence joins TRBV27 and TRBJ2-4; possibly TRBD1 for D (6 bases). This CDR3 spans 13 amino acids. The germline V and J ends were trimmed by 4 bases and 9 bases, with 13 bases remaining between them. The germline V gene has CDR1 MNHEY and CDR2 SMNVEV (reference sequence). In DNA, the CDR3 is TGTGCCAGCAGTTCAGGTACAGGGACCATTCAGTACTTC. Amino acid sequence: CASSSGTGTIQYF.

J is TRBJ1-6 and V is TRBV7-9; 7 positions match TRBD1. The CDR3 is 15 residues long. Losses at the gene ends were 4 bases for V and 5 bases for J; bases not matched to a gene: 5. Germline V lookup: CDR1 SEHNR, CDR2 FQNEAQ (reference sequence). Here the CDR3 reads CASSSSQGNNSPLHF. Written as DNA, the CDR3 is TGTGCCAGCAGCTCTTCACAGGGGAATAATTCACCCCTCCACTTT.

The rearrangement uses TRBV6-1 and TRBJ2-7; TRBD2 matches 11 bases. This CDR3 region has 14 residues. Germline lookup yields CDR1 MNHNS and CDR2 SASEGT. V lost 6 bases to trimming and J lost 7 bases; unmatched junction nucleotides: 8. CDR3 region: CASRTLAGVGEQYF. The CDR3, as DNA: TGTGCCAGCAGGACACTAGCGGGGGTGGGAGAGCAGTACTTC.

This chain uses TRBV5-1 with TRBJ2-3; the match to TRBD2 covers 11 bases. Trimming removed 5 bases from V and 2 bases from J; junction bases left unmatched: 4. The CDR3 length is 15 residues. Per the germline V gene, CDR1 is SGHRS and CDR2 is YFSETQ. The CDR3 spells CASSTLAGVTDTQYF. The DNA of the CDR3 is TGCGCCAGCAGTACACTAGCGGGGGTCACAGATACGCAGTATTTT.

The rearrangement links TRBV19 to TRBJ2-5; 9 bases are a match to TRBD2. The length of the CDR3 is 13 residues. V was pared by 2 bases and J by 8 bases, with 3 bases of the junction left unmatched. Germline CDR1 and CDR2: LNHDA and SQIVND (reference sequence). Here the CDR3 DNA reads TGTGCCAGTAGTATAAGAGCGGGGGGAACCCAGTACTTC. Amino acid sequence: CASSIRAGGTQYF. Supplemented by reference TRBV19 and TRBJ2-5, the full variable domain reads DGGITQSPKYLFRKEGQNVTLSCEQNLNHDAMYWYRQDPGQGLRLIYYSQIVNDFQKGDIAEGYSVSREKKESFPLTVTSAQKNPTAFYLCASSIRAGGTQYFGPGTRLLVL.

The rearrangement uses TRBV7-2 and TRBJ2-6, with 7 bases fitting TRBD2. The CDR3 covers 17 residues. CDR1 is SGHTA, CDR2 FQGNSA, per germline. The V and J ends lost 3 bases and 0 bases, in that order; junction bases with no gene match: 5. The CDR3 region has the DNA TGTGCCAGCAGCTTGGGAGGGCCACGCTCTGGGGCCAACGTCCTGACTTTC. This translates into CASSLGGPRSGANVLTF.

Of note for this clone: Other DNA sequences from this sample encode an identical CDR3 as well. This chain uses TRBV5-1 with TRBJ2-5; 11 positions agree with TRBD1. V lost 4 bases, J lost 4 bases, and 3 bases stayed unmatched. The germline V gene has CDR1 SGHRS and CDR2 YFSETQ. CDR3 size: 14 residues. This CDR3 reads CASSPGTGGETQYF. The CDR3 DNA sequence: TGCGCCAGCAGCCCAGGGACAGGGGGAGAGACCCAGTACTTC.

DNA of the CDR3: TGCGCCAGCAGCCAAGAACAGGGCCTACCCTATGGCTACACCTTC. Encoded protein: CASSQEQGLPYGYTF. The chain is built from TRBV4-3 and TRBJ1-2; D possibly corresponds to TRBD1 (6 bases). The germline gives CDR1 LGHNA, CDR2 YSLEER. The CDR3 spans 15 residues. With 0 bases removed from V and 4 bases from J, the gap between germline ends came to 12 bases.

This clone was detected once. This chain connects TRBV19 to TRBJ1-6; 7 positions match TRBD1. V gave up 7 bases and J gave up 3 bases; unmatched junction bases: 3. CDR3 size: 14 residues. Germline CDR1 and CDR2: LNHDA and SQIVND (reference sequence). CDR3 protein: CASTRDSYNSPLHF. DNA for the CDR3: TGTGCCAGTACCCGGGACAGCTATAATTCACCCCTCCACTTT.

The genes are TRBV12-1 and TRBJ1-4. TRBV12-1 is flagged as a pseudogene. This CDR3 is built from 18 residues. The CDR3 DNA is TGTGCCAGCAGCTCGAAAGAATCTCCATCCTCGATTCGAGGAAAACTGTTTTTT. Encoded protein: CASSSKESPSSIRGKLFF.

The chain recombines TRBV10-3 with TRBJ2-1; 10 bases are a match to TRBD2. The V gene's germline CDR1 is ENHRY and CDR2 SYGVKD. Trimming removed 2 bases from V and 6 bases from J; junction bases left unmatched: 10. This CDR3 comprises 17 residues. CDR3 loop: CAISEGGFGTSVNEQFF. The CDR3 DNA reads TGTGCCATCAGTGAGGGTGGTTTTGGGACTAGCGTCAATGAGCAGTTCTTC.

To note about this clone: Germline and junction disagree at one end, which may indicate a read error. The rearrangement joins TRBV6-5 to TRBJ2-7; TRBD2 aligns across 11 bases. The CDR3 sequence is 15 residues long. Germline values: CDR1 MNHEY, CDR2 SVGAGI. The CDR3 DNA sequence: TGTGCCAGCAGGGAGTCCGGGAGGCTGACTAGCGGGGCTTGGTTC. It encodes CASRESGRLTSGAWF.

The V call is TRBV7-8, the J call TRBJ2-7; tentative D call: TRBD1 (6 bases). V lost 5 bases and J 2 bases, leaving 13 bases between the germline ends. This CDR3 spans 14 amino acids. Germline V gene sequence: CDR1 SGHVS, CDR2 FQNEAQ. The CDR3 DNA sequence: TGTGCCAGCAGCCTGATCAGGGGACCCTACGAGCAGTACTTC. As protein: CASSLIRGPYEQYF.

This clone was seen a single time. V and J are TRBV29-1 and TRBJ1-1; 11 bases fit TRBD1. V was pared by 8 bases and J by 3 bases, with 14 bases of the junction left unmatched. Germline V lookup: CDR1 SQVTM, CDR2 ANQGSEA. The CDR3 has 16 residues. The CDR3 spells CSQGPGQGGEDTEAFF. The CDR3 DNA reads TGCAGCCAAGGCCCGGGACAGGGGGGTGAGGACACTGAAGCTTTCTTT.